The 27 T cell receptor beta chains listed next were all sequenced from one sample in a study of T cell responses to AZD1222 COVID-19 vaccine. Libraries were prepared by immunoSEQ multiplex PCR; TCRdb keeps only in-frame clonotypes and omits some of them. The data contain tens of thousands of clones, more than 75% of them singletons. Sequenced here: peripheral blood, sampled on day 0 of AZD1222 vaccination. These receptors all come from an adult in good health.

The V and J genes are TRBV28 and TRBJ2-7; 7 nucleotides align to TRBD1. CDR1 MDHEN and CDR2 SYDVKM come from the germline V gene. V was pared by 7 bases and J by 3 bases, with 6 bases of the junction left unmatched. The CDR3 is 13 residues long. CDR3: CASTRGQHYEQYF. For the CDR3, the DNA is TGTGCCAGCACCAGGGGACAGCACTACGAGCAGTACTTC. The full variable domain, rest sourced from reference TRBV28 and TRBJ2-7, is DVKVTQSSRYLVKRTGEKVFLECVQDMDHENMFWYRQDPGLGLRLIYFSYDVKMKEKGDIPEGYSVSREKKERFSLILESASTNQTSMYLCASTRGQHYEQYFGPGTRLTVT.

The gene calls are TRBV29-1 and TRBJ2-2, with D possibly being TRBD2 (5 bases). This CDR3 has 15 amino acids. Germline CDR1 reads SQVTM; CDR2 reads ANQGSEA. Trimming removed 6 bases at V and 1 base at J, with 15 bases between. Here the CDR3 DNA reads TGCAGCGTCACCCCTAGCATTGGGAACACCGGGGAGCTGTTTTTT. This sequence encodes CSVTPSIGNTGELFF.

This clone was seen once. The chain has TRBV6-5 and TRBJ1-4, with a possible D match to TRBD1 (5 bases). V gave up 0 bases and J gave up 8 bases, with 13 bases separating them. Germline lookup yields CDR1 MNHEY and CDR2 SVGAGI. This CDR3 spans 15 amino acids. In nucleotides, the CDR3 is TGTGCCAGCAGTTACTCCTCGGCAGGGCGGGAAAAACTGTTTTTT. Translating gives CASSYSSAGREKLFF.

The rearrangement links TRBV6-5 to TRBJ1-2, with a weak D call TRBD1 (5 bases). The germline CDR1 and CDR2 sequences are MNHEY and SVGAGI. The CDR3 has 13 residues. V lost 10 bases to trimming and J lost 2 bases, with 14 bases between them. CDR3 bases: TGTGCCACCCGAAGGGGTACCAACTATGGCTACACCTTC. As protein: CATRRGTNYGYTF.

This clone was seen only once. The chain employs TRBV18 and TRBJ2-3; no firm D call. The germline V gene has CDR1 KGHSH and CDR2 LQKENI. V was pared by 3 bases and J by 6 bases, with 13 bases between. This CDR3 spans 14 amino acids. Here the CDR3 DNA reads TGTGCCAGCTCACCGACATCTTGGGTGGATACGCAGTATTTT. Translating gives CASSPTSWVDTQYF. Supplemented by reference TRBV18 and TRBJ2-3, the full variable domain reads NAGVMQNPRHLVRRRGQEARLRCSPMKGHSHVYWYRQLPEEGLKFMVYLQKENIIDESGMPKERFSAEFPKEGPSILRIQQVVRGDSAAYFCASSPTSWVDTQYFGPGTRLTVL.

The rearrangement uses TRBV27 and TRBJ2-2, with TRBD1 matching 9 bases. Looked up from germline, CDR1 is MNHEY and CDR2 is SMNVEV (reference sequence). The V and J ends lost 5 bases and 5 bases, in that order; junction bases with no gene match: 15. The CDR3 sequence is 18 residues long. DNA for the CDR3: TGTGCCAGCAGTGGGACAGGGTATCTCGCGCCCCCGACCGGGGAGCTGTTTTTT. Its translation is CASSGTGYLAPPTGELFF.

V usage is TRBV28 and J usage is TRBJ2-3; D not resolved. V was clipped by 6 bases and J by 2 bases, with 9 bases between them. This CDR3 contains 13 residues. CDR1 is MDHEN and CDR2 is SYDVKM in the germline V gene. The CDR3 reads CASSPPDTDTQYF. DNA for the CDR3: TGTGCCAGCAGCCCCCCGGACACAGATACGCAGTATTTT. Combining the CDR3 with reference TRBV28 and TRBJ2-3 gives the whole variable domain DVKVTQSSRYLVKRTGEKVFLECVQDMDHENMFWYRQDPGLGLRLIYFSYDVKMKEKGDIPEGYSVSREKKERFSLILESASTNQTSMYLCASSPPDTDTQYFGPGTRLTVL.

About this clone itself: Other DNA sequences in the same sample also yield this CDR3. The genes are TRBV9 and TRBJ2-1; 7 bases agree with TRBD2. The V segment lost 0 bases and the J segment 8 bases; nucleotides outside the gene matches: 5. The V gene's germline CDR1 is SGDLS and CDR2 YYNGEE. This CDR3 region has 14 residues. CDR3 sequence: CASSVAGLADEQFF. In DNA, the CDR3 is TGTGCCAGCAGCGTAGCAGGGCTAGCGGATGAGCAGTTCTTC.

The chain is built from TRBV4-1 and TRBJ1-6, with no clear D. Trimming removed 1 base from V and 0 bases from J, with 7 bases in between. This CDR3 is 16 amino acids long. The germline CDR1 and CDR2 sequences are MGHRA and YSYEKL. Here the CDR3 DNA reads TGCGCCAGCAGCCAAGCGGAGAGCTCCTATAATTCACCCCTCCACTTT. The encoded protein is CASSQAESSYNSPLHF.

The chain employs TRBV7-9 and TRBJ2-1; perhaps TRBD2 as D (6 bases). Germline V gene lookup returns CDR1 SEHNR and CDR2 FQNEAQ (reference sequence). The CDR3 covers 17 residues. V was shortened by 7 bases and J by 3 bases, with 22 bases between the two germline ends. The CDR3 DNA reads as TGTGCCAGCACCCTTTCCAGCGAGGCTAGCGACTACAATGAGCAGTTCTTC. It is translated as CASTLSSEASDYNEQFF.

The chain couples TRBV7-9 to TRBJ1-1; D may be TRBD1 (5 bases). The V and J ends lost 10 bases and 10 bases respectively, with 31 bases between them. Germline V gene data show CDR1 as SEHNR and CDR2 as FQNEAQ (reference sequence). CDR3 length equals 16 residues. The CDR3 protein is CATNTGPVKGRSGAFF. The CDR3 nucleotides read TGTGCCACCAACACGGGGCCAGTCAAAGGACGCTCCGGAGCTTTCTTT.

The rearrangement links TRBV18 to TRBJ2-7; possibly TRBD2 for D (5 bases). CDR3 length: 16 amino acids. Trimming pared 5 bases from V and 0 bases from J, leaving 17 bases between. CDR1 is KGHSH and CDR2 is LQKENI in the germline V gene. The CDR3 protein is CASSAMSRTVSYEQYF. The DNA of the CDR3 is TGTGCCAGCTCAGCCATGTCCAGGACTGTCTCCTACGAGCAGTACTTC.

CDR3 region: CASSLYPGTGSRVDTQYF. CDR3 nucleotide sequence: TGTGCCAGCAGTTTATATCCCGGGACAGGGTCTCGGGTAGATACGCAGTATTTT. The chain links TRBV28 to TRBJ2-3; TRBD1 agrees at 9 bases. The CDR3 extends over 18 amino acids. Looked up from germline, CDR1 is MDHEN and CDR2 is SYDVKM. V was pared by 1 base and J by 5 bases, with 13 bases of the junction left unmatched. Combining the CDR3 with reference TRBV28 and TRBJ2-3 gives the whole variable domain DVKVTQSSRYLVKRTGEKVFLECVQDMDHENMFWYRQDPGLGLRLIYFSYDVKMKEKGDIPEGYSVSREKKERFSLILESASTNQTSMYLCASSLYPGTGSRVDTQYFGPGTRLTVL.

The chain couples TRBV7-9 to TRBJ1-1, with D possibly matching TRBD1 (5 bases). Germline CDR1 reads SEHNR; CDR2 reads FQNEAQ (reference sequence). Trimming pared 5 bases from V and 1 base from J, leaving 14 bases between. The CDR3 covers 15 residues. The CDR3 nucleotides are TGTGCCAGCAGCCAAGGGAGGGGCCGGAACACTGAAGCTTTCTTT. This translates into CASSQGRGRNTEAFF.

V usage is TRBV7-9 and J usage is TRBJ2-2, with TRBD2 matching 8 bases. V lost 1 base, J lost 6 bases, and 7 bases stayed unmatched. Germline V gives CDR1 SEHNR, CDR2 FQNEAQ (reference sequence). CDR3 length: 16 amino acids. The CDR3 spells CASSLDAGGTAGELFF. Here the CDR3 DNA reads TGTGCCAGCAGCTTAGACGCGGGGGGCACCGCCGGGGAGCTGTTTTTT.

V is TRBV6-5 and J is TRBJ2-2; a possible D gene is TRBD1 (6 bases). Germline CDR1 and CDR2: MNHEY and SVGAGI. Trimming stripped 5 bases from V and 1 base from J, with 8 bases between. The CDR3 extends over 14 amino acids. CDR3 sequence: CASSIQGNTGELFF. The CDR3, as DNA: TGTGCCAGCAGTATACAGGGGAACACCGGGGAGCTGTTTTTT.

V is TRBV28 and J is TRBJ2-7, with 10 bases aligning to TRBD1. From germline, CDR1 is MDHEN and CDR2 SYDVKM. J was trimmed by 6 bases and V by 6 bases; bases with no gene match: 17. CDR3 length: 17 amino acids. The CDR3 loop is CASSSFGGTGEVGEQYF. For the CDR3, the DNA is TGTGCCAGCAGCTCCTTTGGAGGGACAGGGGAGGTGGGCGAGCAGTACTTC.

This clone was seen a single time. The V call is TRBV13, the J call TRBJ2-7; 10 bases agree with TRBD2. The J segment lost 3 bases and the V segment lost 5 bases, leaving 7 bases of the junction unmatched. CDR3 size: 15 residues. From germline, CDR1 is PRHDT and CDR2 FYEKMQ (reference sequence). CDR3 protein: CASSRGLAGDYEQYF. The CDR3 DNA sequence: TGTGCCAGCAGCCGCGGGCTAGCGGGGGACTACGAGCAGTACTTC.

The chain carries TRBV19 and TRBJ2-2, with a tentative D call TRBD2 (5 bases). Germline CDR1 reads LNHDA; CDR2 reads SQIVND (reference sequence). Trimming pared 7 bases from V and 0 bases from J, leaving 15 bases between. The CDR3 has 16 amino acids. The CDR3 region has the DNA TGTGCCAGTACCCCTGCTCCGGGAACGAACACCGGGGAGCTGTTTTTT. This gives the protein CASTPAPGTNTGELFF.

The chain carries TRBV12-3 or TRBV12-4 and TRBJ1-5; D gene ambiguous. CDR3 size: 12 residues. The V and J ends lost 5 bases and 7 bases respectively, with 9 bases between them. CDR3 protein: CASSLAGQPQHF. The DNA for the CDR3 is TGTGCCAGCAGTCTCGCCGGGCAGCCCCAGCATTTT.

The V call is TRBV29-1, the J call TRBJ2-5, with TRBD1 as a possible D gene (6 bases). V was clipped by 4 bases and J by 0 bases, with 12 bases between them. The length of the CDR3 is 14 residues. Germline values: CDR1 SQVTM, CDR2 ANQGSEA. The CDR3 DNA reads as TGCAGCGTTGTTAGGGGGACGGACCAAGAGACCCAGTACTTC. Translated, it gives CSVVRGTDQETQYF.

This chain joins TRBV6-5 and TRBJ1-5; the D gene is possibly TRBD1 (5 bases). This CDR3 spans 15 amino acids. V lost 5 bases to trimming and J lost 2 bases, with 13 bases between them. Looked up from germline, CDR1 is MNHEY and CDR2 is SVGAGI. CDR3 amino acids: CASSPGQGGNQPQHF. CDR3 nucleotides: TGTGCCAGCAGTCCGGGGCAGGGTGGCAATCAGCCCCAGCATTTT.

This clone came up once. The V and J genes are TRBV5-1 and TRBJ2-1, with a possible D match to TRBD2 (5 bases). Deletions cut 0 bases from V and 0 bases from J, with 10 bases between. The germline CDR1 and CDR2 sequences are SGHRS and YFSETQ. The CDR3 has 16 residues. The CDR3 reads CASSLDTTSSYNEQFF. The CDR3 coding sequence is TGCGCCAGCAGCTTGGATACTACTAGCTCCTACAATGAGCAGTTCTTC.

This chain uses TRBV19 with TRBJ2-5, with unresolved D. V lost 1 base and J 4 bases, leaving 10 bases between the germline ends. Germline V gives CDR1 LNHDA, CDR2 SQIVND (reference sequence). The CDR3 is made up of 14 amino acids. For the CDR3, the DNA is TGTGCCAGTAGTATAGTGGCCAGCCTAGAGACCCAGTACTTC. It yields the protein CASSIVASLETQYF.

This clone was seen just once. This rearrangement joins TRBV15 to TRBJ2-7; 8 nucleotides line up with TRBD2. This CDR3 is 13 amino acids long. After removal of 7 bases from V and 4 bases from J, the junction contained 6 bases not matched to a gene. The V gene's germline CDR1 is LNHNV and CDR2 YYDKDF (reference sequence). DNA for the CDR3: TGTGCCACCACCTCGCTAGCGGGTTACGAGCAGTACTTC. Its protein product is CATTSLAGYEQYF.

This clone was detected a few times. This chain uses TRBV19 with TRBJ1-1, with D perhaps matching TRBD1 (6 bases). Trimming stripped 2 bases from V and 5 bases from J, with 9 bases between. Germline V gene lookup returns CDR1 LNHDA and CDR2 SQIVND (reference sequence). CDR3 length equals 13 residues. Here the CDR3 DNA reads TGTGCCAGTAGTATACGCAGGGGAACTGAAGCTTTCTTT. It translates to CASSIRRGTEAFF.

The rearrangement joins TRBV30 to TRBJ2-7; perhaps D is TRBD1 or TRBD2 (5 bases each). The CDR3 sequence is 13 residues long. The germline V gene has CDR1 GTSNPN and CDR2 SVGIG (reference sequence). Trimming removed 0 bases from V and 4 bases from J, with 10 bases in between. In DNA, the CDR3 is TGTGCCTGGAGTGTATTTGGGGGATACGAGCAGTACTTC. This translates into CAWSVFGGYEQYF. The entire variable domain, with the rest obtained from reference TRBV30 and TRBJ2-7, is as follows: SQTIHQWPATLVQPVGSPLSLECTVEGTSNPNLYWYRQAAGRGLQLLFYSVGIGQISSEVPQNLSASRPQDRQFILSSKKLLLSDSGFYLCAWSVFGGYEQYFGPGTRLTVT.